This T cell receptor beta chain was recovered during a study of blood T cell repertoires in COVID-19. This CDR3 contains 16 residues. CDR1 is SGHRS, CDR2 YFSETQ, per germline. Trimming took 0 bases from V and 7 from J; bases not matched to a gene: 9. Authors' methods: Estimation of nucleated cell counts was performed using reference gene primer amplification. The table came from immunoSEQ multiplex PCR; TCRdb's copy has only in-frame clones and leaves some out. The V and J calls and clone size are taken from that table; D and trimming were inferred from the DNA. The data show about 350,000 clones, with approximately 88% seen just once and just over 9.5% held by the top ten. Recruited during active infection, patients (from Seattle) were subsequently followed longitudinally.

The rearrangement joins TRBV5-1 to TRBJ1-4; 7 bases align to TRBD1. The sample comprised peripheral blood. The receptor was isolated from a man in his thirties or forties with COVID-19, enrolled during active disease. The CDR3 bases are TGCGCCAGCAGCTTGGAAGGGGGCACGAATTTTGAAAAACTGTTTTTT. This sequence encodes CASSLEGGTNFEKLFF.